This T cell receptor beta chain was captured by sequencing in a study of spatial heterogeneity in lung cancer. Study background: Approximately 70 TRACERx patients with early, untreated non-small cell lung cancer donated samples.

The time point here: blood at routine non-recurrence follow-up after resection. Tumor, nontumor lung or frozen PBMC supplied whole RNA, sequenced without sorting. Each TCR cDNA molecule carried a unique molecular identifier. From the 5' RACE reads, TCRdb called clonotypes with MiXCR, one entry per CDR3 protein. Among around 41,000 distinct CDR3 sequences listed, approximately 22% were seen once. This clonotype has just a few counts. What it binds is unknown. This CDR3 is built from 16 residues. Germline CDR1 reads SEHNR; CDR2 reads FQNEAQ (reference sequence). Losses at the gene ends were 5 bases for V and 3 bases for J; bases not matched to a gene: 9. Broader study findings: Among blood samples, ubiquitous expanded tumor TCRs appeared more at resection than at follow-up.

The specimen comprised PBMCs, sampled at follow-up. The receptor comes from a female donor with early-stage non-small cell lung cancer. This chain links TRBV7-9 with TRBJ2-1, with 8 bases identical to TRBD1. The DNA of the CDR3 is TGTGCCAGCAGCCCCCGGGGACAGGCCCTCTACAATGAGCAGTTCTTC. This sequence encodes CASSPRGQALYNEQFF.